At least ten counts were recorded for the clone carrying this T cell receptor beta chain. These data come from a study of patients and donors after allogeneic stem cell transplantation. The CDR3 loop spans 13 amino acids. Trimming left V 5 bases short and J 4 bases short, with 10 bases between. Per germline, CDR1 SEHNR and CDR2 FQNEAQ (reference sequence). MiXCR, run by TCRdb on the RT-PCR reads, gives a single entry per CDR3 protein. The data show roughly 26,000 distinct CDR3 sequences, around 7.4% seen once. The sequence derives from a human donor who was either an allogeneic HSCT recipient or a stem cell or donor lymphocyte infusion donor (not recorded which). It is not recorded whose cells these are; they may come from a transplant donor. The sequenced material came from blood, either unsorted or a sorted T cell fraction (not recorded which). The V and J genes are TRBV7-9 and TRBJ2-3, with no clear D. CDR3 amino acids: CASSPLQADTQYF. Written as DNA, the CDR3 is TGTGCCAGCAGCCCCCTCCAGGCAGATACGCAGTATTTT.